This TCR beta chain came from a study of cytomegalovirus exposure and HLA in healthy donors. Primers: 60 Vbeta forward and 13 Jbeta reverse. The table came from immunoSEQ multiplex PCR; TCRdb's copy has only in-frame clones and leaves some out. The sample includes roughly 130,000 clones, around 75% seen only once; the top ten take about 3.4%. In the case of this clone: What it recognizes is unknown.

From germline, CDR1 is MGHRA and CDR2 YSYEKL. The CDR3 contains 13 residues. V was pared by 1 base and J by 3 bases, with 6 bases between. Study-wide findings and caveats: In a later analysis, TCR beta V- and J-gene trimming showed a link to a missense DCLRE1C variant. TCR beta V segments were, for the most part, productive about 87% or about 30% of the time in an earlier analysis. Reports indicate that TCR beta sequences accurately predicted the HLA-A and HLA-B alleles of most subjects.

The TCR sequence derives from a female donor in good health and CMV-seronegative. Sequencing used PBMCs. The chain is built from TRBV4-1 and TRBJ2-5; the D is unclear. The CDR3 reads CASSQGPEETQYF. The CDR3 DNA sequence: TGCGCCAGCAGCCAAGGGCCCGAAGAGACCCAGTACTTC.